Following are 23 T cell receptor beta chains from one sample sequenced in a study of shared T cell receptors in the human thymus. Clones were sequenced by immunoSEQ multiplex PCR, and TCRdb holds only the in-frame ones, with some missing. The sample shows 500,000 to 750,000 clones, roughly 90% of them seen only once. This sample also appeared in a second study, on human thymus T cells.

The sample consisted of thymocytes. Every receptor here comes from a boy in the first two years of life with a congenital heart defect.

The chain has TRBV7-9 and TRBJ2-7; a weak D match, TRBD2 (6 bases). Trimming shortened V by 1 base and J by 3 bases, and 19 bases separated the two germline ends. The germline CDR1 and CDR2 sequences are SEHNR and FQNEAQ (reference sequence). The CDR3 is 17 residues long. CDR3 amino acids: CASSLVGGNRSGYEQYF. The CDR3 nucleotides are TGTGCCAGCAGCTTAGTGGGCGGGAACAGGTCGGGCTACGAGCAGTACTTC.

V usage is TRBV10-1 and J usage is TRBJ2-1; TRBD1 aligns across 11 bases. V trimming: 6 bases; J trimming: 8 bases; junction bases outside the gene matches: 3. The germline V gene has CDR1 WNHNN and CDR2 SYGVQD (reference sequence). The CDR3 is 13 residues long. CDR3: CASRGQGVHEQFF. The CDR3 DNA reads as TGCGCCAGCAGGGGACAGGGGGTCCATGAGCAGTTCTTC.

The V and J genes are TRBV7-2 and TRBJ2-1; possible D gene TRBD2, 6 bases. The CDR3 is 11 amino acids. Germline values: CDR1 SGHTA, CDR2 FQGNSA. V lost 0 bases and J 15 bases, leaving 9 bases between the germline ends. The CDR3 protein is CASSLAGLGFF. CDR3 DNA: TGTGCCAGCAGCTTAGCGGGACTGGGGTTCTTC.

This chain uses TRBV11-2 with TRBJ2-6; 8 bases line up with TRBD1. The CDR3 length is 14 residues. Germline CDR1 reads SGHAT; CDR2 reads FQNNGV. The V segment lost 8 bases and the J segment 12 bases; nucleotides outside the gene matches: 12. The CDR3 is CASRALDRVGVLTF. The CDR3 DNA reads TGTGCCAGCCGGGCCTTGGACAGGGTGGGCGTCCTGACTTTC.

The rearrangement uses TRBV30 and TRBJ2-7, with D unresolved. With 4 bases removed from V and 3 bases from J, the gap between germline ends came to 13 bases. The CDR3 has 13 residues. The germline V gene encodes CDR1 GTSNPN and CDR2 SVGIG (reference sequence). As DNA, the CDR3 is TGTGCCTGGAACCTCGGGTCTTTCTACGAGCAGTACTTC. Its protein product is CAWNLGSFYEQYF.

The chain combines TRBV4-3 with TRBJ2-5; 11 bases fit TRBD1. J was trimmed by 5 bases and V by 3 bases; bases with no gene match: 5. Germline V lookup: CDR1 LGHNA, CDR2 YSLEER. The CDR3 runs 15 residues. This chain's CDR3 is CASSHGQGARETQYF. The CDR3 DNA reads as TGCGCCAGCAGCCACGGACAGGGGGCTAGGGAGACCCAGTACTTC.

In its sample, this clone was seen once. The rearrangement joins TRBV19 to TRBJ2-2, with 7 nucleotides matching TRBD1. Germline V lookup: CDR1 LNHDA, CDR2 SQIVND (reference sequence). This CDR3 is 14 amino acids long. V was clipped by 6 bases and J by 9 bases; unmatched bases: 10. The CDR3 protein is CASSPTGSLRELFF. CDR3 nucleotide sequence: TGTGCCAGTAGCCCGACAGGGAGTTTGCGGGAGCTGTTTTTT.

The V call is TRBV25-1, the J call TRBJ1-2; D gene unclear. Germline-derived CDR1 and CDR2 are MGHDK and SYGVNS. CDR3 length: 12 residues. Trimming left V 2 bases short and J 5 bases short, with 6 bases between. As DNA, the CDR3 is TGTGCCAGCAGTGAACTACAGTATGGCTACACCTTC. This encodes CASSELQYGYTF.

The chain recombines TRBV6-6 with TRBJ2-7; D is perhaps TRBD2 (5 bases). Germline values: CDR1 MNHNY, CDR2 SVGAGI (reference sequence). The length of the CDR3 is 13 residues. The V end was cut by 2 bases, the J end by 3 bases, with 8 bases between. Here the CDR3 reads CASSYMAGYEQYF. The CDR3 nucleotides are TGTGCCAGCAGTTACATGGCGGGCTACGAGCAGTACTTC.

V gene TRBV7-2 combines with J gene TRBJ2-1; 8 nucleotides agree with TRBD2. J lost 0 bases, V lost 5 bases, and 3 bases had no gene match. The CDR3 runs 15 residues. Germline V gene data show CDR1 as SGHTA and CDR2 as FQGNSA. DNA for the CDR3: TGTGCCAGCAGCAAGCGGGAGAGCTCCTACAATGAGCAGTTCTTC. Residues: CASSKRESSYNEQFF.

V is TRBV2 and J is TRBJ2-1; 13 bases agree with TRBD2. Germline-derived CDR1 and CDR2 are SNHLY and FYNNEI. With 4 bases clipped from V and 4 bases from J, the junction kept 16 bases outside the gene matches. The CDR3 has 20 amino acids. The CDR3 sequence is CASSGGTGVLGLAGYNEQFF. The CDR3 nucleotides read TGTGCCAGCAGTGGGGGGACAGGGGTCTTGGGACTAGCGGGATACAATGAGCAGTTCTTC.

The rearrangement joins TRBV6-5 to TRBJ1-2; TRBD1 matches 10 bases. The germline V gene encodes CDR1 MNHEY and CDR2 SVGAGI. The CDR3 contains 14 residues. Trimming at V came to 4 bases and at J to 2 bases, leaving 1 base not matched to a gene. CDR3 sequence reads: CASSWDRGNYGYTF. The CDR3 DNA sequence: TGTGCCAGCAGTTGGGACAGGGGCAACTATGGCTACACCTTC.

There are a few counts of this clone. V and J are TRBV19 and TRBJ1-2; perhaps TRBD1 as D (6 bases). Germline V gene data show CDR1 as LNHDA and CDR2 as SQIVND (reference sequence). The CDR3 is made up of 12 amino acids. The V end lost 5 bases, the J end lost 7 bases, and 11 bases lay between the germline ends. For the CDR3, the DNA is TGTGCCAGTAGTGGACCAGGGGCTGGCTACACCTTC. Amino acid sequence: CASSGPGAGYTF.

This chain links TRBV6-1 with TRBJ2-7; 7 nucleotides line up with TRBD2. The CDR3 is 14 residues long. Germline-derived CDR1 and CDR2 are MNHNS and SASEGT. Trimming at V came to 6 bases and at J to 6 bases, leaving 11 bases not matched to a gene. The CDR3 sequence is CASRVSGPWGEQYF. CDR3 nucleotide sequence: TGTGCCAGCAGGGTTAGCGGGCCGTGGGGCGAGCAGTACTTC.

CDR3 sequence (DNA): TGTGCCATCGGGAAGAAAGCGGGAGGTGGCTCCTACGAGCAGTACTTC. Protein product: CAIGKKAGGGSYEQYF. This sequence joins TRBV10-3 and TRBJ2-7; 9 bases are a match to TRBD2. The germline CDR1 and CDR2 sequences are ENHRY and SYGVKD. V gave up 8 bases and J gave up 0 bases; unmatched junction bases: 11. The CDR3 has 16 amino acids.

V usage is TRBV19 and J usage is TRBJ2-7; 8 nucleotides line up with TRBD2. Germline V gene sequence: CDR1 LNHDA, CDR2 SQIVND (reference sequence). The CDR3 length is 15 residues. V dropped 5 bases and J dropped 4; count of bases not matched to a gene: 10. DNA for the CDR3: TGTGCCAGTAGTCCCTATGCGGGGGGTCGTTACGAGCAGTACTTC. Protein sequence: CASSPYAGGRYEQYF.

The chain is built from TRBV11-2 and TRBJ2-3; possibly TRBD1 for D (6 bases). The CDR3 runs 15 residues. The germline V gene has CDR1 SGHAT and CDR2 FQNNGV. Deletions cut 5 bases from V and 3 bases from J, with 15 bases between. CDR3 nucleotide sequence: TGTGCCAGCAGCCCTACCAGGGGTTGGACAGATACGCAGTATTTT. Its translation: CASSPTRGWTDTQYF.

The chain recombines TRBV19 with TRBJ1-5, with a weak D call TRBD1 (6 bases). The ends were cut back, 4 bases at V and 4 bases at J, with 20 bases in the middle. Germline lookup yields CDR1 LNHDA and CDR2 SQIVND (reference sequence). The CDR3 has 17 amino acids. The CDR3 is CASSRREARGGNQPQHF. The CDR3, as DNA: TGTGCCAGTAGTAGACGTGAGGCCAGGGGCGGAAATCAGCCCCAGCATTTT.

This clone was seen more than once but under ten times. The rearrangement uses TRBV11-2 and TRBJ2-2; 7 nucleotides align to TRBD1. This CDR3 spans 14 amino acids. The trim removed 0 bases at V and 8 bases at J, leaving 3 bases unmatched. Germline loops: CDR1 SGHAT, CDR2 FQNNGV. CDR3 in DNA: TGTGCCAGCAGCTTAGAAACACAGGGGGGGGAGCTGTTTTTT. This codes for CASSLETQGGELFF.

The chain uses TRBV27 and TRBJ2-2, with D hard to call. Trimming removed 5 bases from V and 2 bases from J, with 15 bases in between. Looked up from germline, CDR1 is MNHEY and CDR2 is SMNVEV (reference sequence). CDR3 size: 16 residues. CDR3 sequence (DNA): TGTGCCAGCAGTCCGCGACACCTACTCAACACCGGGGAGCTGTTTTTT. Translating gives CASSPRHLLNTGELFF.

This chain's CDR3 is CASNPRQGTFYEQYF. The CDR3 DNA sequence: TGTGCCAGCAATCCAAGGCAGGGTACTTTCTACGAGCAGTACTTC. The V call is TRBV2, the J call TRBJ2-7; D is possibly TRBD1 (5 bases). CDR3 length equals 15 residues. Germline V lookup: CDR1 SNHLY, CDR2 FYNNEI. Between the trimmed V and J ends, which lost 7 bases and 3 bases, there was a span of 19 bases.

For this clone: Germline and junction disagree at one end, which may indicate a read error. This sequence joins TRBV25-1 and TRBJ2-5; D not certain. The better agreement between TRBJ2-7 and the DNA end casts doubt on the J call. The CDR3 is 9 amino acids. Germline assignment: CDR1 MGHDK and CDR2 SYGVNS. Written as DNA, the CDR3 is TGCCTCTTCTCCTACGAGCAGTACTTC. Its translation: CLFSYEQYF.

CDR3: CASSEWTSGSGGAKNIQYF. CDR3 in DNA: TGTGCCAGCAGTGAATGGACTAGCGGGAGCGGGGGGGCCAAAAACATTCAGTACTTC. This chain joins TRBV6-1 and TRBJ2-4, with 13 bases fitting TRBD2. Germline assignment: CDR1 MNHNS and CDR2 SASEGT. This CDR3 region has 19 residues. V lost 2 bases, J lost 1 base, and 8 bases stayed unmatched.